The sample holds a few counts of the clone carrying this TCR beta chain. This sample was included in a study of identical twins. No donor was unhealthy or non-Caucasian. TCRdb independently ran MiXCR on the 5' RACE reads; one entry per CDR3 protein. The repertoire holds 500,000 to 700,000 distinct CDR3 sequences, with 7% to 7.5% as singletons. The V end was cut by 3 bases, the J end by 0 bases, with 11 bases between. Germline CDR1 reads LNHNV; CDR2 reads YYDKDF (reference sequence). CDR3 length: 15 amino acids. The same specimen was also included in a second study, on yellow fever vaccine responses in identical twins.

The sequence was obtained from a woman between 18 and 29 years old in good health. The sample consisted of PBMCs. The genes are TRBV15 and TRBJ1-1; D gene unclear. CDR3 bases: TGTGCCACCAGCAGGCGGGGTGGGATGAACACTGAAGCTTTCTTT. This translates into CATSRRGGMNTEAFF.